This TCR beta chain was recovered during a study of shared clonotypes between healthy human individuals. The CDR3 extends over 16 amino acids. The V and J ends lost 5 bases and 5 bases, in that order; junction bases with no gene match: 14. Germline values: CDR1 SGHAT, CDR2 FQNNGV. Repertoires were generated with immunoSEQ multiplex PCR, while TCRdb's copy carries only in-frame clones and drops some. The sample lists roughly 640,000 clones; approximately 97% were seen once. Sequenced: naive CD4+ T cells sorted from blood. Regarding subset: CD45RA+ positively selected. The gene calls are TRBV11-2 and TRBJ2-5; 7 bases map to TRBD2. This TCR was sampled from a woman under 40 in good health. CDR3 residues: CASSTNGRRARETQYF. CDR3 bases: TGTGCCAGCAGCACAAACGGGAGGCGGGCGCGGGAGACCCAGTACTTC.